A selection of T cell receptor beta chains follows, all from one sample in a study of shared clonotypes between healthy human individuals. Method: immunoSEQ multiplex PCR; TCRdb's copy keeps in-frame clones and lacks some. The sample carries some 790,000 clones, 72% recorded once. The material sequenced was memory CD4+ T cells sorted from blood. These receptors all stem from a young woman in good health. CDR3s include the opening cysteine and the closing phenylalanine or tryptophan. A D gene is named only where the DNA matches it firmly. Rows give clone size only sometimes, using once, few, many, or a class for an expanded clone.

TRBD1,NA,TRBV28,TRBJ1-5,TGTGCCAGCAGACGGGACAGGGGAAGCAATCAGCCCCAGCATTTT,CASRRDRGSNQPQHF
NA,NA,TRBV11-2,TRBJ2-3,TGTGCCAGCAGCGACCCGGGCACAGATACGCAGTATTTT,CASSDPGTDTQYF
NA,few,TRBV6-1,TRBJ1-1,TGTGCCAGCAGTGAAATCAGGGACACTGAAGCTTTCTTT,CASSEIRDTEAFF
NA,many,TRBV29-1,TRBJ2-5,TGCAGCGTTTCCAGCTTCCAAGAGACCCAGTACTTC,CSVSSFQETQYF
TRBD1,few,TRBV5-6,TRBJ1-2,TGTGCCAGCAGCTTGAACAGGGGGCTGGGCTATGGCTACACCTTC,CASSLNRGLGYGYTF
TRBD1,once,TRBV27,TRBJ2-7,TGTGCCAGCAGTCCCCGCTCCGGGACAGGGGGCTACGAGCAGTACTTC,CASSPRSGTGGYEQYF
TRBD1,NA,TRBV10-3,TRBJ2-3,TGTGCCATCAGAGGGACAGGGGAAACAGATACGCAGTATTTT,CAIRGTGETDTQYF
NA,NA,TRBV6-1,TRBJ2-7,TGTGCCAGCAGAGCGACAGGGAGGGTCATCTACGAGCAGTACTTC,CASRATGRVIYEQYF
NA,NA,TRBV28,TRBJ2-7,TGTGCCAGCAGTCTATTTCCCGGGACACGGACGTCCTACGAGCAGTACTTC,CASSLFPGTRTSYEQYF
NA,NA,TRBV25-1,TRBJ2-2,TGTGCCAGCAGTGAAGTAGGCACCGGGGAGCTGTTTTTT,CASSEVGTGELFF
NA,NA,TRBV6-5,TRBJ2-7,TGTGCCAGCAGTTTCCAACCCCAGAACGAGCAGTACTTC,CASSFQPQNEQYF
NA,few,TRBV30,TRBJ2-1,TGTGCCTGGGACCCTAAGGAAGAGCGGATCTACAATGAGCAGTTCTTC,CAWDPKEERIYNEQFF
TRBD2,NA,TRBV6-1,TRBJ2-1,TGTGCCAGCAGTGAACCCCAACTAGCGGGAGCGGTCAATGAGCAGTTCTTC,CASSEPQLAGAVNEQFF
NA,NA,TRBV7-2,TRBJ1-4,TGTGCCAGCAGCGCCCACAGGGTTCTCACTAATGAAAAACTGTTTTTT,CASSAHRVLTNEKLFF
TRBD2,NA,TRBV27,TRBJ2-2,TGTGCCAGCAGTTCGGGAGGGGGACTAGCGGGAGGTGGGAACACCGGGGAGCTGTTTTTT,CASSSGGGLAGGGNTGELFF
NA,NA,TRBV6-6,TRBJ2-5,TGTGCCAGCAGGGCCCGGGGGCTAGAGACCCAGTACTTC,CASRARGLETQYF
TRBD1,NA,TRBV2,TRBJ2-7,TGTGCCAGCAACACACAGGGGGTAGGTTACGAGCAGTACTTC,CASNTQGVGYEQYF
NA,NA,TRBV2,TRBJ1-5,TGTGCCAGCAGTGAATTGGGCGGTAGCAATCAGCCCCAGCATTTT,CASSELGGSNQPQHF
NA,few,TRBV7-2,TRBJ2-2,TGTGCCAGCAGCTCCTCCAGGACAGAAACCGGGGAGCTGTTTTTT,CASSSSRTETGELFF
NA,NA,TRBV28,TRBJ1-2,TGTGCCAGCAGACCATGGACAGACGGGGCTAACTATGGCTACACCTTC,CASRPWTDGANYGYTF
NA,NA,TRBV5-1,TRBJ2-7,TGCGCCAGCAGCTTGAGAGGGGAAATCAACTACGAGCAGTACTTC,CASSLRGEINYEQYF
NA,NA,TRBV7-2,TRBJ2-7,TGTGCCAGCAGCTTCCGGGAAAACACTCCCGAGCAGTACTTC,CASSFRENTPEQYF
NA,many,TRBV20-1,TRBJ2-1,TGCAGTGCTAGCACCTGGAATGAGCAGTTCTTC,CSASTWNEQFF
NA,NA,TRBV18,TRBJ1-5,TGTGCCAGCTCAGCGGACAGACTCAATCAGCCCCAGCATTTT,CASSADRLNQPQHF
NA,NA,TRBV7-2,TRBJ2-2,TGTGCCAGCAGCCCTGCGGCTAGTCCCACCGGGGAGCTGTTTTTT,CASSPAASPTGELFF
TRBD2,few,TRBV2,TRBJ2-3,TGTGCCAGCAGTTTCGGACTAGCGGGACCCACAGATACGCAGTATTTT,CASSFGLAGPTDTQYF
NA,once,TRBV2,TRBJ2-2,TGTGCCAGCAGTGAAGCGCGGGATAGCTTTGGTAATGCCGGGGAGCTGTTTTTT,CASSEARDSFGNAGELFF
NA,few,TRBV4-1,TRBJ2-7,TGCGCCAGCAGCCAAGATAGGAGTTCCTACGAGCAGTACTTC,CASSQDRSSYEQYF
TRBD1,NA,TRBV11-2,TRBJ1-6,TGTGCCAGCGGGGGGAACAGGGGTTATAATTCACCCCTCCACTTT,CASGGNRGYNSPLHF
NA,NA,TRBV19,TRBJ2-7,TGTGCCAGTAGTATCCTTGTGGGGGTCCCCTACGAGCAGTACTTC,CASSILVGVPYEQYF
NA,NA,TRBV10-3,TRBJ2-1,TGTGCCATCAGGGGGGACGGACATTACAATGAGCAGTTCTTC,CAIRGDGHYNEQFF
TRBD2,NA,TRBV2,TRBJ2-1,TGTGCCAGCGCAGGACTAGCGGAGGCTGGCCTCATCTTC,CASAGLAEAGLIF
NA,few,TRBV28,TRBJ2-3,TGTGCCAGCAGTCAGGGGCCTGGAGATACGCAGTATTTT,CASSQGPGDTQYF
NA,NA,TRBV7-9,TRBJ1-1,TGTGCCAGCAGCCTGGACGGTAATTTGGAAGCTTTCTTT,CASSLDGNLEAFF
NA,NA,TRBV30,TRBJ1-2,TGTGCCTGGAGTGTGTCCAACTATGGCTACACCTTC,CAWSVSNYGYTF
NA,NA,TRBV11-2,TRBJ2-5,TGTGCCAGCAGCTTAACCAGACAGAAAGAGACCCAGTACTTC,CASSLTRQKETQYF
TRBD1,NA,TRBV2,TRBJ1-5,TGTGCCAGCAACGGACAGGGGCAGTATCAGCCCCAGCATTTT,CASNGQGQYQPQHF
NA,NA,TRBV5-4,TRBJ2-7,TGTGCCAGCAGCTTGGGCGGACCCTCCTACGAGCAGTACTTC,CASSLGGPSYEQYF
NA,NA,TRBV5-4,TRBJ2-2,TGTGCCAGCAGCTTGGCGGGAACGAACACCGGGGAGCTGTTTTTT,CASSLAGTNTGELFF
NA,NA,TRBV19,TRBJ2-7,TGTGCCACGACCACAGGACAAGGGAGCTCCTACGAGCAGTACTTC,CATTTGQGSSYEQYF
NA,NA,TRBV19,TRBJ1-5,TGTGCCAGTAGTTTCAATCTCCGGGGCAATCAGCCCCAGCATTTT,CASSFNLRGNQPQHF
NA,NA,TRBV4-1,TRBJ2-1,TGCGCCAGCAGCCAAGATCCGACTCGACTCGGGGAGCAGTTCTTC,CASSQDPTRLGEQFF
TRBD1,NA,TRBV10-3,TRBJ2-7,TGTGCCAGCAGTGTAAACCAGGGGGCGGAGTACGAGCAGTACTTC,CASSVNQGAEYEQYF
NA,NA,TRBV5-1,TRBJ2-7,TGCGCCAGCAGCTTGAGGACTTCCTACGAGCAGTACTTC,CASSLRTSYEQYF
NA,NA,TRBV25-1,TRBJ1-4,TGTGCCAGCAGGGACAGTGAAAAACTGTTTTTT,CASRDSEKLFF
TRBD2,NA,TRBV19,TRBJ2-1,TGTGCCAGTAGTAGACTAGCGGGGCCCACGAATGAGCAGTTCTTC,CASSRLAGPTNEQFF